This entry concerns a single TCR beta chain. This record comes from a study of T cell responses to AZD1222 COVID-19 vaccine. The germline V gene encodes CDR1 SQVTM and CDR2 ANQGSEA. This CDR3 comprises 14 residues. The germline V and J ends were trimmed by 2 bases and 0 bases, with 8 bases remaining between them. Here immunoSEQ multiplex PCR was the method, and the copy in TCRdb shows in-frame clones only, minus some. The repertoire holds roughly 180,000 clones, 90% to 95% seen once, with about 1% in the top ten. V gene TRBV29-1 combines with J gene TRBJ2-1, with D unclear. The sample was peripheral blood, taken 28 days after the second dose of the MenACWY control vaccine. The sequence came from an adult who received the MenACWY meningococcal vaccine as a control. Here the CDR3 reads CSVERQISYNEQFF. The DNA of the CDR3 is TGCAGCGTTGAAAGGCAGATCTCCTACAATGAGCAGTTCTTC.